This TCR beta chain was retrieved from a study of blood T cells in healthy people across ages. With a J-beta primer mix and a sample-barcoded 5' primer, a second PCR ran 7 to 11 cycles. In TCRdb, the 5' RACE reads were re-called with MiXCR into one record per CDR3 protein. The sample contains fewer than 2,000,000 distinct CDR3 sequences, about two fifths of which appear only once. V lost 3 bases, J lost 9 bases, and 15 bases lay in between. Per the germline V gene, CDR1 is MDHEN and CDR2 is SYDVKM. The CDR3 sequence is 14 residues long. Sequenced sample: blood. V and J are TRBV28 and TRBJ2-1, with D maybe TRBD2 (7 bases). This receptor was obtained from a human donor in good health. The CDR3 DNA reads TGTGCCAGCAGTTTTTCGCGGGGGCCTTTTGAGCAGTTCTTC. Protein product: CASSFSRGPFEQFF.